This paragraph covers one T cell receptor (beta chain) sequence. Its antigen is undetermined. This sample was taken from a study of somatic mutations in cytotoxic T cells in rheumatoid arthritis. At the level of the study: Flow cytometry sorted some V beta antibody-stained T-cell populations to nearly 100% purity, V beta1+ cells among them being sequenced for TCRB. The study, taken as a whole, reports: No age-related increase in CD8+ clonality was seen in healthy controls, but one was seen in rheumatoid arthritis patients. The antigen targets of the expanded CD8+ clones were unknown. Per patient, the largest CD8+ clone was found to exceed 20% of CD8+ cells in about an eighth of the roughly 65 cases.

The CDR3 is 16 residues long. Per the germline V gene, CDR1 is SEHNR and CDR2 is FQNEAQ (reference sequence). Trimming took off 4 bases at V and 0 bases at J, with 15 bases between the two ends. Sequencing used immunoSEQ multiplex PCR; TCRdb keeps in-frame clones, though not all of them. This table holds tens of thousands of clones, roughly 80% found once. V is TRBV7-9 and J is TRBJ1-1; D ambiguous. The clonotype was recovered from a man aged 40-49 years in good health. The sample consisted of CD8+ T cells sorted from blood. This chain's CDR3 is CASSSWASGLNTEAFF. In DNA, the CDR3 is TGTGCCAGCAGCTCCTGGGCCTCGGGCCTGAACACTGAAGCTTTCTTT.